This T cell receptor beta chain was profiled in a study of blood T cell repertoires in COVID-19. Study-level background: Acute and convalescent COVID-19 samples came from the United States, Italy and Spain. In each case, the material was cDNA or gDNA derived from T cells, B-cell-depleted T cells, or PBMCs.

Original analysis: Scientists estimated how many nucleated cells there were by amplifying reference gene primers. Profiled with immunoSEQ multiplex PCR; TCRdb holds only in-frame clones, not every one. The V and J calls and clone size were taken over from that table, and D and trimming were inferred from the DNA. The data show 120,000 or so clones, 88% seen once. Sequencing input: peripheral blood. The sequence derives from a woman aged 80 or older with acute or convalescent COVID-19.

CDR3 nucleotide sequence: TGTGCCAGTAGTATTAGGGCAGGGGGCCCGAACACTGAAGCTTTCTTT. Translation gives CASSIRAGGPNTEAFF. V usage is TRBV19 and J usage is TRBJ1-1, with 8 bases lining up with TRBD1. V shed 3 bases, J shed 1 base, and the junction held 7 bases outside the gene matches. The CDR3 consists of 16 residues. CDR1 and CDR2 (germline): LNHDA, SQIVND (reference sequence).